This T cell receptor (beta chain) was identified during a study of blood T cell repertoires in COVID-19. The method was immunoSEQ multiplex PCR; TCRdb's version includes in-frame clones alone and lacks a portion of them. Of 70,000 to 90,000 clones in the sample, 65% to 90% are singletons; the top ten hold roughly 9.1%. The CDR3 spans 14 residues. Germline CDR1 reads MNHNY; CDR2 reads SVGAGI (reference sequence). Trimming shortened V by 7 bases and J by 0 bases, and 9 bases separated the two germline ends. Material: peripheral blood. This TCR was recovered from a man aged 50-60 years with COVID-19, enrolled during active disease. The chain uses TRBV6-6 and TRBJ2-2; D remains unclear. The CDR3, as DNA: TGTGCCAGCACTGTAAGCTCGAACACCGGGGAGCTGTTTTTT. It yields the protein CASTVSSNTGELFF.